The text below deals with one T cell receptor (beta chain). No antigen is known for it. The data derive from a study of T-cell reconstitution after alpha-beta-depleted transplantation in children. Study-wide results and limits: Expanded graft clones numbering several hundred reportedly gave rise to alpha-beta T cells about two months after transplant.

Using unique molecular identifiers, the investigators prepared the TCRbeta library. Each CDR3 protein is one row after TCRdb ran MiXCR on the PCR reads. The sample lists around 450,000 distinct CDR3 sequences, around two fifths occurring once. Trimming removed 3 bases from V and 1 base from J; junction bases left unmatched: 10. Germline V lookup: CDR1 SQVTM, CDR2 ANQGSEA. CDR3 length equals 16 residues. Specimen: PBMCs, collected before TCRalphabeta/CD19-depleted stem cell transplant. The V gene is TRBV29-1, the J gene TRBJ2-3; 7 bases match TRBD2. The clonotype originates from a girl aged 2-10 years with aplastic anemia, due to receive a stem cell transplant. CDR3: CSVDGGGSLGTDTQYF. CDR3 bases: TGCAGCGTTGATGGAGGCGGGAGTTTAGGCACAGATACGCAGTATTTT.